This paragraph covers one T cell receptor beta chain sequence. Its antigen remains undetermined. Per-base quality was not reported, and no clone a single base away is much larger than it. The CDR3 regions of human TCRbeta chains were analyzed by immunosequencing. In the original analysis: Repertoire TCRs were checked for matches against a reference library of SARS-CoV-2-specific TCRs that had been generated using the MIRA antigen-specificity platform. Breadth was defined as the fraction of unique TCRs that were SARS-CoV-2-associated, and depth was defined as the fraction of total T cells that were SARS-CoV-2-associated. Using the MIRA data, every spike-specific TCR was mapped to the spike region that the TCR reacted to and assigned to either a CD4 or a CD8 class. Log10-transformed breadth and depth values were compared by one-way ANOVA with Sidak's multiple comparisons tests. This immuneACCESS table, as held by TCRdb, lists in-frame sequences with V and J called but not all clones. Of the missing ones, under half trace to an unresolved V gene in checked studies; the others have no known cause. V, J and clone size reflect that table, while D and trimming were determined from the DNA. This sample is represented by approximately 130,000 clones; 70% to 90% of them were singletons. About 29% of the sample goes to the ten largest clones.

Sample time point, as interpreted from the label and publication: baseline before first vaccination. Samples from vaccinated people were obtained from the UK trials COV001 and COV002, which included a single-blind randomized controlled phase 2/3 trial of AZD1222 (ChAdOx1 nCoV-19) in healthy adults. Trial participant PBMC samples were collected at day 0 and day 28 after the second dose for TCRbeta chain sequencing. V trim: 6 bases; J trim: 7 bases; unmatched bases: 11. Via the germline V gene, CDR1 is SNHLY and CDR2 FYNNEI. Including cysteine and phenylalanine, the CDR3 has 14 amino acids. The entry retains the CDR3 DNA only, 42 bases that are in frame from base 1. This sample is drawn from a study of T cell responses to AZD1222 COVID-19 vaccine (dated by TCRdb to about 2021). Regarding the research as a whole: AZD1222 recipients with second doses at about 4 weeks or about 12 weeks were pooled, because spike-specific TCR depth and breadth did not differ between schedules. Trial participants were enrolled by age into subgroups of 18-55, 56-69 and 70-plus years, and about 150, 27 and 61 TCR-sequenced participants, respectively, were included in these subgroups. TCR sequencing was performed for 233 trial participants, of whom about 200 were given two doses of AZD1222 and around 26 were given two doses of MenACWY control vaccine. Study-wide conclusions, independent of this receptor: The whole spike protein was spanned by vaccine-associated CD4 TCRs, and dominant responses were seen in regions 160-218 and 743-854. Because no samples from the day 14 peak response were available, repertoires could be characterized only after the peak T cell response. Most participants were white British and females outnumbered males, and the authors suggested that clonal diversity may have been underestimated. Reportedly, close to half of the unique spike-specific TCRs recognized epitopes lying outside the regions that are mutated in the B.1.351 and B.1.1.7 variants. Conclusions about previously exposed vaccinees are limited, since just 5 or 6 AZD1222 recipients were seropositive for SARS-CoV-2 at baseline. A significant rise in spike-specific TCR breadth and depth was observed after two AZD1222 doses relative to day 0 and relative to MenACWY recipients. In the small 56-69-year group, the increase in depth fell short of significance, most likely because of low power.

This clonotype was sampled from an adult in good health. The rearrangement joined TRBV2 to TRBJ2-7; 8 middle bases align to TRBD1. Sequenced here: peripheral blood, sampled on day 0 of AZD1222 vaccination. The CDR3 protein is CASSPQAGGTEQYF. The nucleotide sequence is TGTGCCAGCAGCCCCCAGGCAGGGGGCACTGAGCAGTACTTC.